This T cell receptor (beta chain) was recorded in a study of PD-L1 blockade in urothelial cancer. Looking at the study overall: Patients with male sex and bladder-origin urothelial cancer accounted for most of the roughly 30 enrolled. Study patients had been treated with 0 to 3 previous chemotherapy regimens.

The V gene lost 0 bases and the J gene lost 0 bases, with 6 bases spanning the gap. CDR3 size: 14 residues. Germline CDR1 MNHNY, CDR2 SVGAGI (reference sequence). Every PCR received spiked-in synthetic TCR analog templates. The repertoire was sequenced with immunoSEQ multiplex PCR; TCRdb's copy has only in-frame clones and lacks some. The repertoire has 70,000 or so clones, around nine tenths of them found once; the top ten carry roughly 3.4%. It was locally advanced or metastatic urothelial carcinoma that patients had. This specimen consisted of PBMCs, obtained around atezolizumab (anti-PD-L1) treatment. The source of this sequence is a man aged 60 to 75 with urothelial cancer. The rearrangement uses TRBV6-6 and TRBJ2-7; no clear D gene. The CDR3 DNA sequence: TGTGCCAGCAGTTACTCCGCAGTCTCCTACGAGCAGTACTTC. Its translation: CASSYSAVSYEQYF.